This T cell receptor (beta chain) was sequenced in a study of T cells in Graves' hyperthyroidism and ophthalmopathy. Amplification of TCR beta CDR3 regions was performed using RNA transcripts as template. Carried out on the TCR CDR3, a first-round RT-PCR used the HTBI primer set. From the multiplex PCR reads, TCRdb called clonotypes with MiXCR, one entry per CDR3 protein. The top ten hold about a third of the sample, which has 350,000 or so distinct CDR3 sequences, about 17% seen once. Diagnosis rested on symptoms, serum thyroxine and TRAb, thyroid ultrasound, and orbital computed tomography. This blood was taken when hyperthyroidism was first diagnosed, before any ophthalmopathy symptoms existed. This clonotype was detected a few times. Its target is not known. Study-wide points: In simple terms, a model built on 13 V-J features told ophthalmopathy apart from stable hyperthyroidism.

This clonotype originated in a woman aged 30 to 39 with Graves' hyperthyroidism that later progressed to Graves' ophthalmopathy. Sequenced material: blood.

CDR3 DNA sequence: TGTGCCAGCAGCATCCTATTAACAGGCGAAAAACTGTTTTTT. Its protein is CASSILLTGEKLFF. The V gene is TRBV5-5, the J gene TRBJ1-4, with D possibly TRBD1 on 5 matching bases. CDR3 length: 14 residues. CDR1 and CDR2 from the germline V gene are SGHKS and YYEKEE (reference sequence). V was shortened by 4 bases and J by 8 bases, with 15 bases between the two germline ends.